This record covers a single T cell receptor (beta chain). Its specific antigen is unknown. No base qualities exist here, and no much larger clone lies one base off it. At one collaborating source in Seattle, patients were enrolled during active infection and were followed longitudinally through the course of disease. Whole blood was collected in K2EDTA tubes by collaborating institutions according to the institutions' own protocols. For TCRbeta analysis, collaborators shipped samples in one of three forms: frozen whole blood, isolated PBMCs, or DNA extracted from either of those sample types. This entry comes from a study of blood T cell repertoires in COVID-19 (TCRdb year 2020). In the study overall: Collaborator samples came from the United States, Italy and Spain and covered acute and convalescent phases of COVID-19. The material from the prospective study consisted of cDNA or gDNA derived from T cells, B-cell-depleted T cells, or PBMCs. The dataset comprised deeply sampled blood TCRbeta repertoires from subjects exposed to, actively infected with, or recovered from COVID-19. A freely available public database, intended as a resource for researchers studying the immune response to SARS-CoV-2, is where the repertoires were released. The samples were drawn from the first 160 participants of the ongoing ImmuneRACE study and from some 1,300 subjects provided by 6 global collaborators. The sample metadata nearly always contained a de-identified subject ID, COVID-19 status, age in years and sex. Where available, HLA class I and class II types were taken from metadata supplied by the sample provider and were not determined by assay-based typing.

TCRbeta CDR3 regions were amplified from genomic DNA by means of the immunoSEQ Assay, a bias-controlled multiplex PCR. Concerning the study's data processing: Within the assay, amplification of reference gene primers was used to estimate how many nucleated cells each sample contained. To quantify the absolute abundance of each unique TCRbeta CDR3 rearrangement, sequence reads were collapsed and filtered. For each sample, productive Simpson clonality was calculated by taking the square root of Simpson's diversity index across productive rearrangements. TCRdb took over this immuneACCESS table, retaining in-frame rearrangements with V and J assigned. Such tables are incomplete; in checked studies, under half of the missing clones stem from an unresolved V gene, and the remainder is unexplained. That table gives V, J and clone size, and the DNA gave D and trimming. The sample has fewer than 300,000 clones on record, about nine tenths of them singletons. The top ten clonotypes cover around 2.2% of the sample.

Including cysteine and phenylalanine, the CDR3 has 16 amino acids. The entry retains the CDR3 DNA only, 48 bases that are in frame from base 1. Looking up the germline V gene yields CDR1 MNHEY and CDR2 SVGAGI. V lost 2 bases and J lost 1 base; the stretch between them is 14 bases long. Overall study outcomes, separate from this receptor: Clinical and demographic metadata were provided uncurated, with the amount varying by source and participant.

What was sequenced was peripheral blood. This chain joins TRBV6-5 to TRBJ1-1, with TRBD1 perhaps the D gene, on 5 matching bases. The sequence derives from a woman in her twenties or thirties with COVID-19, enrolled during active disease. Read as DNA, the sequence is TGTGCCAGCAGTTACGGGCTGGATACAGGGAACACTGAAGCTTTCTTT. Translated, it reads CASSYGLDTGNTEAFF.